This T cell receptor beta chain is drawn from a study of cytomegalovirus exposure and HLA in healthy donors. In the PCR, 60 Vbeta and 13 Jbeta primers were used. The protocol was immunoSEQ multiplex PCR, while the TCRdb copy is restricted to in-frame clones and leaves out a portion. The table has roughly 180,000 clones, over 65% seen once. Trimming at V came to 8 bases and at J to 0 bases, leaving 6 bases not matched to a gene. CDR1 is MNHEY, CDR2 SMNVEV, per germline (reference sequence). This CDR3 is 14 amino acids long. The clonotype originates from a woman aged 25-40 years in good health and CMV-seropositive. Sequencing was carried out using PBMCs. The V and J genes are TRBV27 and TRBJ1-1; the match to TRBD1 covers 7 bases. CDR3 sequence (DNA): TGTGCCAGCGGCTTGGGACAGTTGAACACTGAAGCTTTCTTT. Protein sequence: CASGLGQLNTEAFF.